The 5 T cell receptor beta chains reported below all come from one sample, sequenced in a study of beta chain features in type 1 diabetes. Expressed TCRB transcripts got sequenced, as all isolated RNA was reverse transcribed. TCRdb's copy holds only in-frame clones and misses some; the assay was immunoSEQ multiplex PCR. There are 600,000 or so clones in the sample; about an eighth occur only once, and 0.09% to 0.15% lies in the top ten. Study-level findings and limits: Researchers report that Type 1 diabetes patients had moderately but significantly shorter TCRB CDR3s across all four CD4+ subsets.

What these receptors recognize is not known. Material: naive CD4+ T cells from blood. The receptors shown here come from a man under 40 with type 1 diabetes.

V and J are TRBV7-6 and TRBJ2-3; D remains unclear. V shed 7 bases and J shed 4 bases, with 12 bases lying between them. Germline loops: CDR1 SGHVS, CDR2 FNYEAQ. The CDR3 totals 13 residues. In DNA form, the CDR3 reads TGTGCCAGCACCCCCTACGCGGCAGATACGCAGTATTTT. This gives the protein CASTPYAADTQYF.

The rearrangement joins TRBV5-1 to TRBJ2-7, with D possibly being TRBD1 (6 bases). This CDR3 is built from 17 residues. Germline V gene data show CDR1 as SGHRS and CDR2 as YFSETQ. The ends were cut back, 4 bases at V and 5 bases at J, with 25 bases in the middle. CDR3 sequence: CASSPTPSGQRIDEQYF. In DNA form, the CDR3 reads TGCGCCAGCAGCCCAACGCCGTCGGGACAAAGGATCGACGAGCAGTACTTC.

The V gene is TRBV6-6, the J gene TRBJ1-2; 9 nucleotides match TRBD1. Germline CDR1 is MNHNY and CDR2 is SVGAGI (reference sequence). V shed 7 bases, J shed 2 bases, and the junction held 8 bases outside the gene matches. The CDR3 length is 15 residues. The DNA of the CDR3 is TGTGCCAGCACCTCCTCCGGGACAGGGAACTATGGCTACACCTTC. The encoded protein is CASTSSGTGNYGYTF.

The rearrangement uses TRBV4-2 and TRBJ2-3, with TRBD2 identical over 7 bases. Germline CDR1 reads LGHNA; CDR2 reads YNFKEQ. This CDR3 is built from 14 residues. Trimming at V came to 6 bases and at J to 1 base, leaving 4 bases not matched to a gene. The CDR3 DNA sequence: TGTGCCAGCAGTCTTGGGGGGGGCACAGATACGCAGTATTTT. As protein: CASSLGGGTDTQYF.

This clone was observed a handful of times. The chain couples TRBV7-2 to TRBJ2-3, with D hard to call. Trimming took 1 base from V and 3 from J, leaving 14 bases between them. There are 16 residues in the CDR3. Germline CDR1 reads SGHTA; CDR2 reads FQGNSA. CDR3 sequence (DNA): TGTGCCAGCAGCTTAGGGGTCGAGAGGCAGACAGATACGCAGTATTTT. Its translation: CASSLGVERQTDTQYF.